Each of the 6 T cell receptor beta chains below was sequenced from the same sample in a study of early stage breast cancer tumors. Assay used: immunoSEQ multiplex PCR; TCRdb lists only in-frame clones, some missing. This table has about 72,000 clones, 65% to 80% appearing once. The sequencing sample was made of blood. The receptors originated from a person aged 55 to 75 with breast cancer.

The chain joins TRBV15 to TRBJ2-4; a possible D gene is TRBD1 (6 bases). Germline loops: CDR1 LNHNV, CDR2 YYDKDF (reference sequence). This CDR3 comprises 18 residues. Trimming took off 0 bases at V and 1 base at J, with 16 bases between the two ends. The CDR3 is CATSRDRPGERAKNIQYF. The CDR3 coding sequence is TGTGCCACCAGCAGAGATAGGCCAGGGGAAAGGGCCAAAAACATTCAGTACTTC.

The chain carries TRBV9 and TRBJ2-5; 9 bases line up with TRBD1. This CDR3 has 14 residues. Unmatched junction bases numbered 7, after V lost 7 bases and J lost 3 bases. Germline V gene sequence: CDR1 SGDLS, CDR2 YYNGEE. The CDR3 region is CASGPGQGEETQYF. CDR3 bases: TGTGCCAGCGGGCCGGGACAGGGAGAAGAGACCCAGTACTTC.

The chain carries TRBV10-3 and TRBJ2-7; D may be TRBD1 (5 bases). This CDR3 contains 14 residues. Germline CDR1 ENHRY, CDR2 SYGVKD. The V end was cut by 0 bases, the J end by 2 bases, with 8 bases between. The CDR3 DNA reads TGTGCCATCAGTGAGTCGACAGAGCCCTACGAGCAGTACTTC. The encoded protein is CAISESTEPYEQYF.

The rearrangement uses TRBV2 and TRBJ1-5, with 8 bases aligning to TRBD1. CDR3 length: 15 amino acids. Looked up from germline, CDR1 is SNHLY and CDR2 is FYNNEI. J was trimmed by 0 bases and V by 5 bases; bases with no gene match: 3. CDR3 amino acids: CASSLGQASNQPQHF. For the CDR3, the DNA is TGTGCCAGCAGTTTGGGACAGGCTAGCAATCAGCCCCAGCATTTT.

The V gene is TRBV15, the J gene TRBJ2-2, with D possibly called TRBD1 or TRBD2 (6 bases each). The CDR3 covers 15 residues. Germline V gene lookup returns CDR1 LNHNV and CDR2 YYDKDF (reference sequence). V dropped 5 bases and J dropped 3 bases, with 13 bases sitting between them. The CDR3 loop reads CATSPDRGHTGELFF. The CDR3 nucleotides are TGTGCCACCAGCCCGGACCGGGGGCACACCGGGGAGCTGTTTTTT.

The chain carries TRBV7-9 and TRBJ2-1; D may be TRBD2 (6 bases). Trimming stripped 2 bases from V and 6 bases from J, with 20 bases between. This CDR3 contains 17 residues. Germline assignment: CDR1 SEHNR and CDR2 FQNEAQ (reference sequence). CDR3 bases: TGTGCCAGCAGCTTAAAACGATCGGGGGACCCCTTCAATGAGCAGTTCTTC. Translation gives CASSLKRSGDPFNEQFF.